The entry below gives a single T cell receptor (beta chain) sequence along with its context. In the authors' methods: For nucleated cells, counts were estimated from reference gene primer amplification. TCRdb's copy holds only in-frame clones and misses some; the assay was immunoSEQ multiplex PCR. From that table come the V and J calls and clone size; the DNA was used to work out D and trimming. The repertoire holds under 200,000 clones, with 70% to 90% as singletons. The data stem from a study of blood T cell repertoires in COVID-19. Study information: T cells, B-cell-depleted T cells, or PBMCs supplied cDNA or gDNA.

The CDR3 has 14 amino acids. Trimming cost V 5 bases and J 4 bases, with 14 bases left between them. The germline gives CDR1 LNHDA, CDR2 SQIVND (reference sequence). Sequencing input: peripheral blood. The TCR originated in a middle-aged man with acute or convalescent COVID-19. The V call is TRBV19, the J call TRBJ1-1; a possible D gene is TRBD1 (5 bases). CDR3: CASSLQGGSTEAFF. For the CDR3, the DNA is TGTGCCAGTAGTCTTCAGGGTGGGTCCACTGAAGCTTTCTTT.